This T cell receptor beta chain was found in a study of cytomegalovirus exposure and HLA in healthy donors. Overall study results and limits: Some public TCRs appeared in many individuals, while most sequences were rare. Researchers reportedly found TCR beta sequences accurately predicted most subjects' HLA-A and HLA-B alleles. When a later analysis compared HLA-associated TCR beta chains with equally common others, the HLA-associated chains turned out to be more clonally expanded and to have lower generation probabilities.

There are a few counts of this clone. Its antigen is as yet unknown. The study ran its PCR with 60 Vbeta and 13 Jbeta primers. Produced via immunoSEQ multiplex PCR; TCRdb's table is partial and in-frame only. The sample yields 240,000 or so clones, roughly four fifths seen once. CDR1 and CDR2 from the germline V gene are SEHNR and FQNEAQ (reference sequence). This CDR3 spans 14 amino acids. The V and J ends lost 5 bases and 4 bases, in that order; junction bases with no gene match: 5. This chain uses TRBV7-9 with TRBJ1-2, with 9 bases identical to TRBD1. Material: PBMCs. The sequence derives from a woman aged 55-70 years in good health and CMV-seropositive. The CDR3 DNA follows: TGTGCCAGCAGCAAAGGACAGGGGCCCTATGGCTACACCTTC. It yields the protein CASSKGQGPYGYTF.